Listed below are T cell receptor beta chains from one sample, sequenced in a study of post-analysis software for immune sequencing data. TCRdb called the PCR reads again in MiXCR, with one record for every CDR3 protein. Here the sample spans some 890,000 distinct CDR3 sequences, approximately 50% being singletons. Sequencing was carried out using blood. The receptor source for this set is a girl between 10 and 17 years old with multiple sclerosis. Each CDR3 is given with its conserved first and last residue. Fields, in order: V gene, clone size, D gene, J gene, CDR3 protein, CDR3 DNA. The D gene is left open where the match is weak. For some rows the clone size is stated as once, few or many, or as a class when expanded; others skip it.

TRBV20-1	.	.	TRBJ1-4	CSARRGSNEKLFF	TGCAGTGCTAGAAGGGGGAGTAATGAAAAACTGTTTTTT
TRBV3-1	few	TRBD2	TRBJ2-7	CASSQEIPAGGYEQYF	TGTGCCAGCAGCCAAGAGATCCCAGCGGGGGGCTACGAGCAGTACTTC
TRBV6-1	.	.	TRBJ2-5	CASDRSQETQYF	TGTGCCAGCGATCGAAGTCAAGAGACCCAGTACTTC
TRBV5-1	.	.	TRBJ1-1	CASSLGKMNTEAFF	TGCGCCAGCAGCTTGGGTAAGATGAACACTGAAGCTTTCTTT
TRBV5-1	.	TRBD2	TRBJ2-3	CASSYGGRGDTQYF	TGCGCCAGCAGCTATGGCGGGAGGGGAGATACGCAGTATTTT
TRBV12-3/TRBV12-4	.	TRBD1	TRBJ2-7	CASSYRGLDEQYF	TGTGCCAGCAGTTACAGGGGGTTGGACGAGCAGTACTTC
TRBV9	.	.	TRBJ1-2	CASSVGGRSYGYTF	TGTGCCAGCAGCGTAGGGGGCAGGAGCTATGGCTACACCTTC
TRBV6-6	.	TRBD1	TRBJ2-5	CASNARQGSRPVQYF	TGTGCCAGCAACGCACGACAGGGTAGTAGGCCAGTGCAGTACTTC
TRBV20-1	.	.	TRBJ2-3	CSASQGGSTDTQYF	TGCAGTGCTAGCCAGGGGGGAAGCACAGATACGCAGTATTTT
TRBV5-1	.	.	TRBJ1-1	CASSGGPLGTEAFF	TGCGCCAGCAGCGGGGGACCCCTGGGCACTGAAGCTTTCTTT
TRBV7-2	.	TRBD2	TRBJ2-1	CASRVAGGREQFF	TGTGCCAGCAGGGTAGCGGGGGGGCGTGAGCAGTTCTTC
TRBV12-3/TRBV12-4	few	.	TRBJ1-2	CASSFQGLNYGYTF	TGTGCCAGCAGTTTCCAGGGGCTAAACTATGGCTACACCTTC
TRBV7-9	.	.	TRBJ2-5	CASSLTVYQETQYF	TGTGCCAGCAGCTTGACTGTGTACCAAGAGACCCAGTACTTC
TRBV12-3/TRBV12-4	once	TRBD1	TRBJ2-7	CASRPSAGGIGEQYF	TGTGCCAGCAGACCCTCTGCAGGGGGCATCGGCGAGCAGTACTTC
TRBV7-9	.	.	TRBJ2-6	CASSLYRTFSGANVLTF	TGTGCCAGCAGCTTATACAGAACCTTCTCTGGGGCCAACGTCCTGACTTTC
TRBV20-1	few	.	TRBJ2-7	CSASSGLGYEQYF	TGCAGTGCTAGTAGTGGGCTTGGGTACGAGCAGTACTTC
TRBV7-3	once	TRBD1	TRBJ2-1	CASSLDRVPYNEQFF	TGTGCCAGCAGCCTAGACAGGGTGCCCTACAATGAGCAGTTCTTC
TRBV20-1	.	TRBD2	TRBJ2-3	CSAPTSGSTDTQYF	TGCAGTGCCCCGACTAGCGGGAGTACCGATACGCAGTATTTT
TRBV28	.	TRBD1	TRBJ2-7	CASSLSWGQGAAYEQYF	TGTGCCAGCAGTTTATCCTGGGGACAGGGGGCCGCCTACGAGCAGTACTTC
TRBV4-1	few	.	TRBJ1-2	CASSQEGSITGFTF	TGCGCCAGCAGCCAAGAGGGCAGTATTACGGGCTTCACCTTC
TRBV5-1	.	.	TRBJ2-1	CASSLTGPLSSEQFF	TGCGCCAGCAGTCTAACGGGGCCTCTTTCAAGTGAGCAGTTCTTC
TRBV6-2/TRBV6-3	.	TRBD2	TRBJ2-7	CASSSRSGGRYEQYF	TGTGCCAGCAGTTCAAGGAGCGGGGGAAGGTACGAGCAGTACTTC
TRBV29-1	once	.	TRBJ2-3	CSVEGSSLGTDTQYF	TGCAGCGTTGAGGGGAGTTCTTTAGGCACAGATACGCAGTATTTT
TRBV7-2	few	.	TRBJ2-1	CATQGLIGNEQFF	TGTGCCACCCAGGGGCTGATCGGCAATGAGCAGTTCTTC
TRBV12-3/TRBV12-4	.	.	TRBJ1-2	CASSLGGSYTF	TGTGCCAGCAGTTTAGGGGGCAGCTACACCTTC
TRBV6-2/TRBV6-3	.	.	TRBJ2-1	CASKGQSSYNEQFF	TGTGCCAGCAAGGGCCAGAGCTCCTACAATGAGCAGTTCTTC
TRBV12-3/TRBV12-4	.	.	TRBJ2-7	CASSQGGSPPYEQYF	TGTGCCAGCAGTCAAGGGGGGTCACCTCCCTACGAGCAGTACTTC
TRBV29-1	.	.	TRBJ2-7	CSVLGAEQYF	TGCAGCGTTTTGGGGGCCGAGCAGTACTTC